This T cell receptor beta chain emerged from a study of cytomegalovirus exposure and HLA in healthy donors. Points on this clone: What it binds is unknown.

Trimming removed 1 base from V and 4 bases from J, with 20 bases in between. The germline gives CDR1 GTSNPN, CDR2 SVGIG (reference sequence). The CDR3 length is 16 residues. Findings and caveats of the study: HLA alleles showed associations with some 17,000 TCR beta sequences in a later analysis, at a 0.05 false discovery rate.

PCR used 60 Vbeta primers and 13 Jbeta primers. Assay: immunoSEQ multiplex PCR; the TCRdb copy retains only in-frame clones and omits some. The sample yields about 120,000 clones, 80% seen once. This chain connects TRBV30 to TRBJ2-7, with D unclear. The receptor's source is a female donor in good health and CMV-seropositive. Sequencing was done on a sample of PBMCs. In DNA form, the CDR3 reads TGTGCCTGGAGTGCGAGCGCCGGAGTATGCCTGTACGAGCAGTACTTC. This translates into CAWSASAGVCLYEQYF.